Listed here is a single T cell receptor (beta chain). Its antigen is not known. PCR amplification relied on 60 Vbeta primers (plus 13 Jbeta primers). Measured with immunoSEQ multiplex PCR; TCRdb has only the in-frame clones, and not every one. The sample holds under 110,000 clones, roughly 74% seen once. This specimen belongs to a study of cytomegalovirus exposure and HLA in healthy donors. Study-level points and caveats: Across all donors, roughly uniform sequencing depth was an assumption of the presence/absence analyses.

The CDR3 totals 15 residues. V shed 5 bases and J shed 2 bases, with 13 bases lying between them. The germline gives CDR1 MDHEN, CDR2 SYDVKM. The rearrangement links TRBV28 to TRBJ1-5, with D possibly being TRBD1 (5 bases). Sequencing was done on a sample of PBMCs. The TCR originated in a woman aged 40 to 55 in good health and CMV-seronegative. CDR3 bases: TGTGCCAGCAGTGGGGGGGACGAGGGCAATCAGCCCCAGCATTTT. It translates to CASSGGDEGNQPQHF.